Reported below is one T cell receptor (beta chain). The data belong to a study of blood T cell repertoires in COVID-19. Looking at the study overall: Donors in the United States, Italy and Spain gave samples during acute or convalescent COVID-19. The cDNA or gDNA used as material had been derived from T cells, B-cell-depleted T cells, or PBMCs.

The CDR3 totals 16 residues. The germline V gene has CDR1 KGHSH and CDR2 LQKENI. Trimming took 5 bases from V and 2 from J; bases not matched to a gene: 10. Authors' methods: For nucleated cells, counts were estimated from reference gene primer amplification. The protocol was immunoSEQ multiplex PCR, while the TCRdb copy is restricted to in-frame clones and leaves out a portion. V and J calls and clone size are given by that table; D and trimming were obtained from the DNA. The sample shows approximately 97,000 clones, 85% of them seen only once. The sample consisted of peripheral blood. The receptor was isolated from a man older than 75 with acute or convalescent COVID-19. The chain employs TRBV18 and TRBJ2-3; 7 bases align to TRBD1. DNA for the CDR3: TGTGCCAGCTCATCTCCGGGACAGAGCCTCACAGATACGCAGTATTTT. It is translated as CASSSPGQSLTDTQYF.